A single sample is the source of the 32 T cell receptor beta chains below, sequenced in a study of cytomegalovirus exposure and HLA in healthy donors. Amplification used 60 Vbeta primers and 13 Jbeta primers. Only in-frame clones appear in the TCRdb table, and some are missing; sequencing was by immunoSEQ multiplex PCR. In the table there are 210,000 or so clones, more than 75% of which are singletons. Sequenced input: PBMCs. The receptors stem from a human donor in good health.

V is TRBV11-3 and J is TRBJ2-2; 11 positions match TRBD1. This CDR3 comprises 15 residues. The trim removed 3 bases at V and 6 bases at J, leaving 3 bases unmatched. The germline V gene has CDR1 SGHNT and CDR2 YENEEA. CDR3 protein: CASSFGQGAAGELFF. CDR3 bases: TGTGCCAGCAGCTTCGGACAGGGGGCAGCCGGGGAGCTGTTTTTT.

V is TRBV7-3 and J is TRBJ2-2; 12 bases align to TRBD2. Germline CDR1 reads SGHTA; CDR2 reads FQGTGA. The length of the CDR3 is 18 residues. V shed 5 bases, J shed 7 bases, and the junction held 14 bases outside the gene matches. This chain's CDR3 is CASSTRDSSGRAGGELFF. The CDR3 DNA is TGTGCCAGCAGCACCCGGGACTCTAGCGGGAGGGCCGGCGGGGAGCTGTTTTTT.

The chain uses TRBV4-3 and TRBJ1-1, with a possible D match to TRBD1 (6 bases). The CDR3 sequence is 16 residues long. V gave up 0 bases and J gave up 1 base, with 12 bases separating them. CDR1 and CDR2 (germline): LGHNA, YSLEER. CDR3 nucleotide sequence: TGCGCCAGCAGCCAAGATCCCGCAGGGGCGAACACTGAAGCTTTCTTT. Translated, it gives CASSQDPAGANTEAFF.

The J gene is TRBJ1-1, the V gene TRBV29-1; the match to TRBD1 covers 7 bases. This CDR3 comprises 12 residues. V lost 8 bases, J lost 4 bases, and 7 bases stayed unmatched. CDR1 and CDR2 from the germline V gene are SQVTM and ANQGSEA. The CDR3 protein is CSSRQGRTEAFF. CDR3 sequence (DNA): TGCAGCTCGAGACAGGGACGCACTGAAGCTTTCTTT.

The CDR3: CASSLERGTDTQYF. The DNA of the CDR3 is TGCGCCAGCAGCTTGGAACGGGGCACAGATACGCAGTATTTT. The chain links TRBV5-1 to TRBJ2-3; the D is unclear. The CDR3 runs 14 residues. Trimming removed 0 bases from V and 1 base from J, with 6 bases in between. The V gene's germline CDR1 is SGHRS and CDR2 YFSETQ.

This clone was observed a single time. The rearrangement uses TRBV19 and TRBJ2-7, with TRBD2 as a possible D gene (7 bases). V lost 7 bases, J lost 0 bases, and 16 bases lay in between. CDR3 length: 15 amino acids. Germline V CDR1 and CDR2: LNHDA, SQIVND (reference sequence). CDR3 sequence: CASKGGTGLSYEQYF. As DNA, the CDR3 is TGTGCCAGTAAGGGGGGGACGGGCCTCTCCTACGAGCAGTACTTC.

V gene TRBV6-6 combines with J gene TRBJ2-2; perhaps TRBD2 as D (5 bases). The CDR3 extends over 16 amino acids. CDR1 and CDR2 (germline): MNHNY, SVGAGI (reference sequence). V was pared by 0 bases and J by 4 bases, with 12 bases between. CDR3 sequence reads: CASSYSNSAVTGELFF. Here the CDR3 DNA reads TGTGCCAGCAGTTACTCGAATTCAGCGGTCACCGGGGAGCTGTTTTTT.

The chain uses TRBV5-1 and TRBJ2-1; 7 nucleotides match TRBD2. With 1 base clipped from V and 5 bases from J, the junction kept 9 bases outside the gene matches. The CDR3 runs to 16 residues. CDR1 is SGHRS and CDR2 is YFSETQ in the germline V gene. CDR3 residues: CASSLQGGSINNEQFF. The CDR3 nucleotides are TGCGCCAGCAGCTTGCAGGGCGGGAGTATTAACAATGAGCAGTTCTTC.

The V call is TRBV11-3, the J call TRBJ2-5; maybe TRBD2 (6 bases). The CDR3 covers 14 residues. V was cut by 3 bases and J by 4 bases, with 12 bases left in between. Per germline, CDR1 SGHNT and CDR2 YENEEA. This CDR3 reads CASSLVVGRETQYF. CDR3 nucleotides: TGTGCCAGCAGCTTGGTGGTCGGGAGAGAGACCCAGTACTTC.

This chain connects TRBV4-1 to TRBJ2-1; TRBD2 matches 10 bases. This CDR3 is 20 amino acids long. Looked up from germline, CDR1 is MGHRA and CDR2 is YSYEKL. The V and J ends lost 0 bases and 5 bases, in that order; junction bases with no gene match: 16. CDR3 nucleotide sequence: TGCGCCAGCAGCCAAGATACCAACCTCCGGCTAGCGGGAGTCCACAATGAGCAGTTCTTC. Translating it yields CASSQDTNLRLAGVHNEQFF.

This sequence joins TRBV6-1 and TRBJ2-3; D is possibly TRBD1 (6 bases). Germline V lookup: CDR1 MNHNS, CDR2 SASEGT. V lost 6 bases, J lost 1 base, and 14 bases lay in between. The CDR3 consists of 15 residues. CDR3 residues: CASSLQGSRTDTQYF. Written as DNA, the CDR3 is TGTGCCAGCAGCTTACAGGGCTCTCGCACAGATACGCAGTATTTT.

This clone was observed a few times. The chain uses TRBV27 and TRBJ2-4; 10 positions match TRBD1. Unmatched junction bases numbered 6, after V lost 3 bases and J lost 10 bases. Looked up from germline, CDR1 is MNHEY and CDR2 is SMNVEV (reference sequence). This CDR3 is 14 amino acids long. The chain's CDR3 is CASSFFGTGAIQYF. The DNA for the CDR3 is TGTGCCAGCAGTTTTTTCGGGACAGGGGCTATTCAGTACTTC.

This clone occurred once. The J gene is TRBJ2-7, the V gene TRBV5-1; 10 nucleotides match TRBD1. Per the germline V gene, CDR1 is SGHRS and CDR2 is YFSETQ. V lost 2 bases and J lost 5; bases outside the gene matches: 7. There are 15 residues in the CDR3. The CDR3 region has the DNA TGCGCCAGCAGCTTTACACAGGACAGGGGGGACGAGCAGTACTTC. Encoded protein: CASSFTQDRGDEQYF.

The rearrangement uses TRBV10-2 and TRBJ2-5, with D possibly TRBD1 on 6 matching bases. From germline, CDR1 is WSHSY and CDR2 SAAADI. The V end was cut by 8 bases, the J end by 10 bases, with 17 bases between. The CDR3 contains 12 residues. CDR3 DNA: TGCGCCAGCTCGAGGACAGATCGGGACCAGTACTTC. Residues: CASSRTDRDQYF.

The genes are TRBV28 and TRBJ2-3; perhaps TRBD2 as D (6 bases). Germline CDR1 MDHEN, CDR2 SYDVKM. This CDR3 is built from 14 residues. Trimming removed 6 bases from V and 8 bases from J, with 18 bases in between. CDR3 in DNA: TGTGCCAGCAGACCCGCCGGAGTGGGAGGTACGCAGTATTTT. Amino acid sequence: CASRPAGVGGTQYF.

V is TRBV28 and J is TRBJ1-5; D is possibly TRBD1 (5 bases). In germline, CDR1 is MDHEN, CDR2 SYDVKM. Trimming cost V 2 bases and J 2 bases, with 10 bases left between them. This CDR3 is 15 amino acids long. CDR3 in DNA: TGTGCCAGCAGTTTAGGGGCGAGCCGCAATCAGCCCCAGCATTTT. Its protein product is CASSLGASRNQPQHF.

This clone came up a few times. The CDR3 nucleotides are TGCGCCAGCAGCCAAGCCGCAGGGACAAACACTGAAGCTTTCTTT. Translated: CASSQAAGTNTEAFF. This chain joins TRBV4-3 and TRBJ1-1, with a weak D call TRBD1 (6 bases). The CDR3 is made up of 15 amino acids. CDR1 is LGHNA, CDR2 YSLEER, per germline. V was trimmed by 1 base and J by 2 bases, leaving 11 bases between them.

This chain links TRBV4-3 with TRBJ2-7; 11 bases line up with TRBD1. Unmatched junction bases numbered 9, after V lost 1 base and J lost 4 bases. Germline CDR1 reads LGHNA; CDR2 reads YSLEER. The CDR3 covers 17 residues. The CDR3 bases are TGCGCCAGCAGCCAAGGGGGGACAGGGGGTCTAGCGTACGAGCAGTACTTC. Protein product: CASSQGGTGGLAYEQYF.

A note on this clone: Lacking the conserved final phenylalanine or tryptophan, this CDR3 likely reflects a read error. The limits of the CDR3 on the DNA are not certain, so only TCRdb's listed CDR3 is given. The V and J genes are TRBV21-1 and TRBJ2-7; the tabulated D call, TRBD2, remains unverified against the DNA. TRBV21-1 is flagged as a pseudogene. Including both end residues, the CDR3 is 12 amino acids long. The CDR3 loop reads CASRTGDYPKGI.

This rearrangement joins TRBV4-2 to TRBJ2-3; the match to TRBD2 covers 10 bases. Germline CDR1 reads LGHNA; CDR2 reads YNFKEQ. V dropped 4 bases and J dropped 3; count of bases not matched to a gene: 22. The CDR3 runs 21 residues. In DNA, the CDR3 is TGTGCCAGCAGCCCAGGGGAGCTGGCTAGCGGGAGTGTACTAGTAACAGATACGCAGTATTTT. This gives the protein CASSPGELASGSVLVTDTQYF.

About this clone itself: At one end the junction does not follow the germline gene, possibly because of a read error. The chain employs TRBV7-9 and TRBJ2-7, with 9 positions matching TRBD1. Germline lookup yields CDR1 SEHNR and CDR2 FQNEAQ (reference sequence). The CDR3 length is 13 residues. The CDR3 reads CSSSQGTGYEQYF. In DNA, the CDR3 is TGTTCCAGCAGCCAAGGGACAGGGTACGAGCAGTACTTC. The full variable domain, its missing parts supplied by reference TRBV7-9 and TRBJ2-7, is DTGVSQNPRHKITKRGQNVTFRCDPISEHNRLYWYRQTLGQGPEFLTYFQNEAQLEKSRLLSDRFSAERPKGSFSTLEIQRTEQGDSAMYLCSSSQGTGYEQYFGPGTRLTVT.

V gene TRBV27 combines with J gene TRBJ2-3, with a tentative D call TRBD2 (6 bases). The V gene lost 4 bases and the J gene lost 3 bases, with 11 bases spanning the gap. The CDR3 runs 14 residues. Germline V gives CDR1 MNHEY, CDR2 SMNVEV (reference sequence). The CDR3 loop is CASSSSGTTDTQYF. CDR3 DNA sequence: TGTGCCAGCAGTTCCTCCGGGACTACAGATACGCAGTATTTT.

The V call is TRBV10-3, the J call TRBJ1-1; 7 bases map to TRBD1. J gave up 1 base and V 0 bases, and 2 bases lay outside the gene matches. This CDR3 has 15 residues. Per the germline V gene, CDR1 is ENHRY and CDR2 is SYGVKD. This CDR3 is CAISESGTANTEAFF. CDR3 coding DNA: TGTGCCATCAGTGAGTCGGGGACAGCGAACACTGAAGCTTTCTTT.

The rearrangement uses TRBV5-8 and TRBJ2-7; 9 bases map to TRBD1. Germline V gene data show CDR1 as SGHTS and CDR2 as YDEGEE. The CDR3 is 15 amino acids. V trimming: 0 bases; J trimming: 7 bases; junction bases outside the gene matches: 8. DNA of the CDR3: TGTGCCAGCAGCTTGGCCGGCACAGGGGGCGAGGAGCAGTACTTC. Encoded protein: CASSLAGTGGEEQYF.

The chain combines TRBV9 with TRBJ1-2; 7 positions agree with TRBD1. Losses at the gene ends were 6 bases for V and 5 bases for J; bases not matched to a gene: 10. CDR1 is SGDLS and CDR2 is YYNGEE in the germline V gene. The CDR3 consists of 14 residues. The CDR3: CASTQYRGPYGYTF. The CDR3 nucleotides read TGTGCCAGCACGCAATACAGGGGACCGTATGGCTACACCTTC. The entire variable domain, with the rest obtained from reference TRBV9 and TRBJ1-2, is as follows: DSGVTQTPKHLITATGQRVTLRCSPRSGDLSVYWYQQSLDQGLQFLIQYYNGEERAKGNILERFSAQQFPDLHSELNLSSLELGDSALYFCASTQYRGPYGYTFGSGTRLTVV.

The chain couples TRBV2 to TRBJ1-1; the match to TRBD1 covers 7 bases. The J segment lost 0 bases and the V segment lost 8 bases, leaving 3 bases of the junction unmatched. The V gene's germline CDR1 is SNHLY and CDR2 FYNNEI. This CDR3 is 13 amino acids long. CDR3 protein: CASVDRVNTEAFF. CDR3 coding DNA: TGTGCCAGCGTAGACAGGGTGAACACTGAAGCTTTCTTT.

The rearrangement links TRBV7-9 to TRBJ1-2; D gene ambiguous. Looked up from germline, CDR1 is SEHNR and CDR2 is FQNEAQ (reference sequence). Trimming removed 5 bases at V and 1 base at J, with 11 bases between. The CDR3 runs 14 residues. For the CDR3, the DNA is TGTGCCAGCAGCCCCATAGGGAGTAACTATGGCTACACCTTC. Encoded protein: CASSPIGSNYGYTF.

The chain recombines TRBV5-1 with TRBJ2-2; D not certain. Germline lookup yields CDR1 SGHRS and CDR2 YFSETQ. CDR3 length: 15 amino acids. Trimming left V 0 bases short and J 0 bases short, with 6 bases between. CDR3 DNA sequence: TGCGCCAGCAGCTTGGGAGATTCGAACACCGGGGAGCTGTTTTTT. Its protein is CASSLGDSNTGELFF.

This chain connects TRBV9 to TRBJ2-1; D remains ambiguous. CDR3 size: 13 residues. V was cut by 4 bases and J by 4 bases, with 9 bases left in between. Germline CDR1 is SGDLS and CDR2 is YYNGEE. The chain's CDR3 is CASSSTSYNEQFF. As DNA, the CDR3 is TGTGCCAGCAGCAGCACCTCGTACAATGAGCAGTTCTTC.

The chain links TRBV6-6 to TRBJ2-5, with D possibly being TRBD2 (6 bases). The CDR3 is made up of 13 amino acids. V was shortened by 2 bases and J by 5 bases, with 9 bases between the two germline ends. Germline CDR1 MNHNY, CDR2 SVGAGI (reference sequence). The CDR3: CASSYGGLETQYF. In nucleotides, the CDR3 is TGTGCCAGCAGTTACGGAGGGCTGGAGACCCAGTACTTC.

This clone was picked up a small number of times. J is TRBJ2-3 and V is TRBV29-1; 10 bases align to TRBD2. From germline, CDR1 is SQVTM and CDR2 ANQGSEA. Unmatched junction bases numbered 26, after V lost 0 bases and J lost 5 bases. This CDR3 has 22 residues. CDR3 bases: TGCAGCGTTGAAGATCCATACACCGGGCTAGCGGGAGAGACCAGGTGGGGAGATACGCAGTATTTT. This encodes CSVEDPYTGLAGETRWGDTQYF.

This chain joins TRBV25-1 and TRBJ2-5; D is perhaps TRBD1 (5 bases). V lost 3 bases and J 0 bases, leaving 8 bases between the germline ends. Germline values: CDR1 MGHDK, CDR2 SYGVNS. This CDR3 has 14 residues. In nucleotides, the CDR3 is TGTGCCAGCAGTGATCCCAGGGACCAAGAGACCCAGTACTTC. Translation gives CASSDPRDQETQYF.